This T cell receptor (beta chain) originates from a study of blood T cell repertoires in COVID-19. Study details: The United States, Italy and Spain supplied acute and convalescent COVID-19 samples. PBMCs, B-cell-depleted T cells, or T cells were the source of the cDNA or gDNA that made up the material.

As originally analysed: Reference gene primer amplification in the assay estimated nucleated cell counts. The repertoire was sequenced with immunoSEQ multiplex PCR; TCRdb's copy has only in-frame clones and lacks some. That table gives V, J and clone size, and the DNA gave D and trimming. The data hold about 180,000 clones, with about 90% observed a single time. V was clipped by 0 bases and J by 0 bases; unmatched bases: 2. Germline V gene sequence: CDR1 MNHEY, CDR2 SVGEGT. The CDR3 is 16 residues long. The source of this sequence is a man aged 70-80 years with active or convalescent COVID-19. The specimen sequenced was peripheral blood. The chain recombines TRBV6-2 or TRBV6-3 with TRBJ1-5; TRBD1 matches at 7 bases. In DNA form, the CDR3 reads TGTGCCAGCAGTTACTCGTACAGGGGTAGCAATCAGCCCCAGCATTTT. Translated, it gives CASSYSYRGSNQPQHF.